These 17 T cell receptor beta chains were sequenced from one sample in a study of glioma-infiltrating T cells. TCR alpha and beta CDR3 regions were amplified from RNA using iRepertoire nested multiplex PCR. One entry per CDR3 protein results from TCRdb running MiXCR on the multiplex PCR reads. The data contain some 90,000 distinct CDR3 sequences, around 37% of them singletons. Sequences were obtained from glioma tissue, nonneoplastic brain tissue, or PBMCs (not recorded which). The receptors originated from a human donor with low-grade glioma or glioblastoma, undergoing nonglioma brain surgery, or in good health (not recorded which).

About this clonotype itself: One junction end does not reproduce the germline sequence, and a read error may be involved. V gene TRBV28 combines with J gene TRBJ2-1; 8 bases map to TRBD1. Germline CDR1 reads MDHEN; CDR2 reads SYDVKM. This CDR3 spans 15 amino acids. CDR3 region: CASSSRGLVYNEQLF. The DNA for the CDR3 is TGTGCGAGCAGTTCCAGGGGGCTGGTCTACAATGAGCAGCTCTTC.

This clonotype was seen at least ten times. The chain has TRBV5-1 and TRBJ2-3, with D perhaps matching TRBD1 (6 bases). Germline values: CDR1 SGHRS, CDR2 YFSETQ. The CDR3 totals 16 residues. Trimming took off 4 bases at V and 3 bases at J, with 18 bases between the two ends. The CDR3 loop reads CASSPTQGRSTDTQYF. In DNA form, the CDR3 reads TGCGCCAGCAGCCCGACCCAGGGGCGGTCAACAGATACGCAGTATTTT.

Many counts were recorded for this clonotype. The chain carries TRBV10-3 and TRBJ2-7, with D hard to call. The germline V gene has CDR1 ENHRY and CDR2 SYGVKD. Trimming took 10 bases from V and 1 from J, leaving 11 bases between them. The CDR3 consists of 12 residues. This CDR3 is CATEDFSYEQYF. The CDR3 DNA sequence: TGTGCCACCGAGGATTTTTCCTACGAGCAGTACTTC.

In its sample, this clonotype was seen a few times. CDR3 DNA: TGCAGCGTTTTGACAGGGAAGGACACTGAAGCTTTCTTT. Translated, it gives CSVLTGKDTEAFF. This rearrangement joins TRBV29-1 to TRBJ1-1, with 7 nucleotides matching TRBD1. V gave up 5 bases and J gave up 3 bases; unmatched junction bases: 6. The CDR3 has 13 amino acids. The V gene's germline CDR1 is SQVTM and CDR2 ANQGSEA. The complete variable domain, with remaining parts taken from reference TRBV29-1 and TRBJ1-1, reads SAVISQKPSRDICQRGTSLTIQCQVDSQVTMMFWYRQQPGQSLTLIATANQGSEATYESGFVIDKFPISRPNLTFSTLTVSNMSPEDSSIYLCSVLTGKDTEAFFGQGTRLTVV.

This clonotype was observed at least ten times. The chain employs TRBV2 and TRBJ2-3; tentative D call: TRBD2 (5 bases). V gave up 4 bases and J gave up 4 bases, with 9 bases separating them. Germline V lookup: CDR1 SNHLY, CDR2 FYNNEI. CDR3 length: 13 amino acids. The CDR3 here is CASSGLAPDTQYF. DNA for the CDR3: TGTGCCAGCAGTGGGCTAGCCCCAGATACGCAGTATTTT.

V usage is TRBV5-1 and J usage is TRBJ2-3; D possibly corresponds to TRBD1 (7 bases). Germline V gives CDR1 SGHRS, CDR2 YFSETQ. The length of the CDR3 is 16 residues. The V and J ends lost 0 bases and 2 bases respectively, with 13 bases between them. The chain's CDR3 is CASSLAGGQFTDTQYF. In nucleotides, the CDR3 is TGCGCCAGCAGCTTGGCCGGGGGACAGTTCACAGATACGCAGTATTTT. Drawing the rest from reference TRBV5-1 and TRBJ2-3, the complete variable domain is KAGVTQTPRYLIKTRGQQVTLSCSPISGHRSVSWYQQTPGQGLQFLFEYFSETQRNKGNFPGRFSGRQFSNSRSEMNVSTLELGDSALYLCASSLAGGQFTDTQYFGPGTRLTVL.

The chain employs TRBV7-2 and TRBJ2-5; D may correspond to TRBD1 or TRBD2 (6 bases each). The CDR3 has 15 residues. Germline V gene data show CDR1 as SGHTA and CDR2 as FQGNSA. V was shortened by 6 bases and J by 4 bases, with 18 bases between the two germline ends. The CDR3: CASSPLTGGPETQYF. CDR3 coding DNA: TGTGCCAGCAGTCCCCTGACAGGAGGGCCAGAGACCCAGTACTTC.

The rearrangement links TRBV19 to TRBJ2-6; D is ambiguous. The CDR3 runs to 14 residues. Germline V lookup: CDR1 LNHDA, CDR2 SQIVND (reference sequence). Trimming pared 6 bases from V and 0 bases from J, leaving 6 bases between. The CDR3 region is CASRKGSGANVLTF. DNA for the CDR3: TGTGCCAGTAGGAAGGGCTCTGGGGCCAACGTCCTGACTTTC. The variable domain in full, completed from reference TRBV19 and TRBJ2-6, reads DGGITQSPKYLFRKEGQNVTLSCEQNLNHDAMYWYRQDPGQGLRLIYYSQIVNDFQKGDIAEGYSVSREKKESFPLTVTSAQKNPTAFYLCASRKGSGANVLTFGAGSRLTVL.

With regard to this clonotype: Given a much more abundant clone one base away, this may be a read error. The chain couples TRBV29-1 to TRBJ2-7, with a weak D call TRBD1 (5 bases). The CDR3 contains 11 residues. Trimming pared 1 base from V and 9 bases from J, leaving 10 bases between. Germline-derived CDR1 and CDR2 are SQVTM and ANQGSEA. For the CDR3, the DNA is TGCAGCGTTGAAGCAGACAGAGGGCAGTACTTC. Translation: CSVEADRGQYF.

V and J are TRBV6-2 or TRBV6-3 and TRBJ1-1; D is unresolved. The V gene's germline CDR1 is MNHEY and CDR2 SVGEGT. This CDR3 spans 12 amino acids. V lost 8 bases and J lost 3, with 10 bases in between. The DNA for the CDR3 is TGTGCCAGCCCTCCGGGGTACACTGAAGCTTTCTTT. It yields the protein CASPPGYTEAFF.

The table lists this clonotype with a few counts. V usage is TRBV5-1 and J usage is TRBJ1-2; a weak D match, TRBD1 (5 bases). In germline, CDR1 is SGHRS, CDR2 YFSETQ. The ends were cut back, 1 base at V and 4 bases at J, with 14 bases in the middle. The CDR3 is 15 residues long. The CDR3 DNA sequence: TGCGCCAGCAGCTTGCGGCGACAGTCCACCTATGGCTACACCTTC. Translation gives CASSLRRQSTYGYTF. Full variable domain (missing parts from reference TRBV5-1 and TRBJ1-2): KAGVTQTPRYLIKTRGQQVTLSCSPISGHRSVSWYQQTPGQGLQFLFEYFSETQRNKGNFPGRFSGRQFSNSRSEMNVSTLELGDSALYLCASSLRRQSTYGYTFGSGTRLTVV.

This clonotype was found many times. The chain links TRBV28 to TRBJ2-4; 9 bases map to TRBD1. The length of the CDR3 is 16 residues. Germline V gives CDR1 MDHEN, CDR2 SYDVKM. With V trimmed by 7 bases and J by 1 base, 8 bases remained unmatched. CDR3 protein: CASKMGQGTAKNIQYF. The CDR3 bases are TGTGCCAGCAAAATGGGACAGGGAACGGCCAAAAACATTCAGTACTTC. The entire variable domain, with the rest obtained from reference TRBV28 and TRBJ2-4, is as follows: DVKVTQSSRYLVKRTGEKVFLECVQDMDHENMFWYRQDPGLGLRLIYFSYDVKMKEKGDIPEGYSVSREKKERFSLILESASTNQTSMYLCASKMGQGTAKNIQYFGAGTRLSVL.

This clonotype was recorded at least ten times. The CDR3 here is CASSRLADITDTQYF. In DNA form, the CDR3 reads TGTGCCAGCAGCCGACTAGCGGATATCACAGATACGCAGTATTTT. This chain links TRBV27 with TRBJ2-3; 9 bases align to TRBD2. This CDR3 has 15 amino acids. Germline V CDR1 and CDR2: MNHEY, SMNVEV (reference sequence). Losses at the gene ends were 6 bases for V and 2 bases for J; bases not matched to a gene: 6.

As for this clonotype: A single base separates this from a much larger clone, so it may be a read error. J is TRBJ2-7 and V is TRBV5-1; D is tentatively TRBD1 or TRBD2 (5 bases each). The CDR3 has 14 amino acids. Germline CDR1 SGHRS, CDR2 YFSETQ. CDR3 loop: CAISYRDVPLEQYF. The CDR3 DNA reads TGCGCCATCAGCTACCGGGACGTACCGTTGGAGCAGTACTTC.

Many counts were recorded for this clonotype. The chain couples TRBV5-4 to TRBJ1-1; weak D call: TRBD1 (5 bases). V gave up 4 bases and J gave up 11 bases, with 18 bases separating them. Germline CDR1 and CDR2: SGHNT and YYREEE (reference sequence). The CDR3 sequence is 13 residues long. The CDR3 sequence: CASSLGTEIEAFF. The CDR3 DNA follows: TGTGCCAGCAGCCTCGGGACGGAAATCGAGGCTTTCTTT. The variable domain in full, with the rest retrieved from reference TRBV5-4 and TRBJ1-1, is ETGVTQSPTHLIKTRGQQVTLRCSSQSGHNTVSWYQQALGQGPQFIFQYYREEENGRGNFPPRFSGLQFPNYSSELNVNALELDDSALYLCASSLGTEIEAFFGQGTRLTVV.

Notes on this clonotype: A much larger clone differs by one base, so this may be a read error. V gene TRBV5-5 combines with J gene TRBJ2-7; D not resolved. The CDR3 spans 14 residues. The germline gives CDR1 SGHKS, CDR2 YYEKEE (reference sequence). V lost 4 bases, J lost 2 bases, and 13 bases lay in between. DNA for the CDR3: TGTGCCAGCAGCCCCGACCGGTTGACCTACGAGCAGTACTTC. Residues: CASSPDRLTYEQYF.

This clonotype came up many times. This rearrangement joins TRBV2 to TRBJ2-1, with D perhaps TRBD2 (6 bases). In germline, CDR1 is SNHLY, CDR2 FYNNEI. V lost 6 bases and J lost 10, with 13 bases in between. The CDR3 covers 12 residues. The CDR3 region is CASRGLGGEQFF. CDR3 DNA sequence: TGTGCCAGCAGAGGGTTGGGAGGCGAGCAGTTCTTC.